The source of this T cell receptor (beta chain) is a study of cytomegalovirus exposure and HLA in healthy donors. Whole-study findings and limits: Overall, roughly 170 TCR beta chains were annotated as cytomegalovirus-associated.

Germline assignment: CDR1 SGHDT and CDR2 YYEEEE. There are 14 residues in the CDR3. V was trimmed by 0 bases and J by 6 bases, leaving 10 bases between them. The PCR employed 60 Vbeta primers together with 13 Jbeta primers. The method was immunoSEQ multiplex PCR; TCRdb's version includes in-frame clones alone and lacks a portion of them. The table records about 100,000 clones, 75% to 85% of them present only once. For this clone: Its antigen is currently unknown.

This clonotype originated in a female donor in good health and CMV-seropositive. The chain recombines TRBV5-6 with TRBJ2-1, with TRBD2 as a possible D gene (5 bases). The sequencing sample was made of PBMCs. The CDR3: CASSLGVGSNEQFF. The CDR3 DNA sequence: TGTGCCAGCAGCTTGGGGGTTGGGAGCAATGAGCAGTTCTTC.